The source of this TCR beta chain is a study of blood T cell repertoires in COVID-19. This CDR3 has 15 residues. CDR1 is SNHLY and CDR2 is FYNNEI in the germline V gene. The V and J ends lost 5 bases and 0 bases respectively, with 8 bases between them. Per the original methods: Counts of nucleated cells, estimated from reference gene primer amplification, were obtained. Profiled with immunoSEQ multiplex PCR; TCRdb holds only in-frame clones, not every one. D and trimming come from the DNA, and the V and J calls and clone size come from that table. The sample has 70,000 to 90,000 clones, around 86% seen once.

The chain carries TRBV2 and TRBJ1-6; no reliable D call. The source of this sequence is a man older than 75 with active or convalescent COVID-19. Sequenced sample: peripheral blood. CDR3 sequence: CASSPEISYNSPLHF. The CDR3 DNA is TGTGCCAGCAGTCCTGAGATCTCCTATAATTCACCCCTCCACTTT.